The 2 T cell receptor beta chains in this list originate from one sample, sequenced in a study of shared clonotypes between healthy human individuals. The data were produced by immunoSEQ multiplex PCR, yet TCRdb's version contains in-frame clones alone and is incomplete. Of some 2.1 million clones in the sample, 85% to 95% were seen once. Sample: naive CD4+ T cells sorted from blood. Subset described: CD45RA+ positively selected. The receptors were sampled from a man younger than 30 in good health.

The gene calls are TRBV4-1 and TRBJ1-2, with TRBD1 identical over 11 bases. This CDR3 region has 16 residues. The germline V gene has CDR1 MGHRA and CDR2 YSYEKL. V shed 0 bases and J 2 bases; nucleotides not matched to a gene: 2. The CDR3 coding sequence is TGCGCCAGCAGCCAAGAGGGACAGGGGGTGAACTATGGCTACACCTTC. It specifies CASSQEGQGVNYGYTF.

V is TRBV5-1 and J is TRBJ2-5; maybe TRBD1 (6 bases). Per the germline V gene, CDR1 is SGHRS and CDR2 is YFSETQ. The CDR3 runs to 16 residues. The V end lost 1 base, the J end lost 1 base, and 14 bases lay between the germline ends. The CDR3 DNA follows: TGCGCCAGCAGCTTGCCTTTCGGACAGATCCAAGAGACCCAGTACTTC. This sequence encodes CASSLPFGQIQETQYF.